The clone carrying this T cell receptor (beta chain) was seen more than once but under ten times. This sample stems from a study of blood T cell repertoires in COVID-19. As for the study in general: PBMCs, B-cell-depleted T cells, or T cells were the source of the cDNA or gDNA that made up the material.

In the authors' methods: Estimation of nucleated cell counts relied on the amplification of reference gene primers. The protocol was immunoSEQ multiplex PCR, while the TCRdb copy is restricted to in-frame clones and leaves out a portion. V and J calls plus clone size are reproduced from that table; the DNA served to infer D and trimming. The data show roughly 71,000 clones, over 70% seen once. Trimming pared 1 base from V and 5 bases from J, leaving 14 bases between. Germline V gives CDR1 SGHAT, CDR2 FQNNGV. There are 16 residues in the CDR3. The chain is built from TRBV11-2 and TRBJ2-2; D is possibly TRBD1 (5 bases). The sequencing input was peripheral blood. This clonotype originated in a man aged 65 to 79 who had recovered from COVID-19. This CDR3 is CASSLAISQGTGELFF. The CDR3 DNA sequence: TGTGCCAGCAGCTTAGCTATTTCGCAGGGAACCGGGGAGCTGTTTTTT.